This T cell receptor beta chain was identified in a study of blood T cell repertoires in COVID-19. This table comes from immunoSEQ multiplex PCR, and its TCRdb copy is limited to in-frame clones, with some not included. The table has about 210,000 clones, 80% to 90% seen once. CDR1 SQVTM and CDR2 ANQGSEA come from the germline V gene. The V gene end was trimmed by 2 bases and the J gene end by 6 bases; junction bases not matched to a gene: 6. The CDR3 has 14 residues. Sequencing was carried out using peripheral blood. The sequence was collected from a man aged 50 or older with active or convalescent COVID-19. The rearrangement uses TRBV29-1 and TRBJ1-1, with 10 bases aligning to TRBD1. The CDR3 DNA reads TGCAGCGTTGAACAGACAGGGGGCTTCGCTGAAGCTTTCTTT. Residues: CSVEQTGGFAEAFF. Combining the CDR3 with reference TRBV29-1 and TRBJ1-1 gives the whole variable domain SAVISQKPSRDICQRGTSLTIQCQVDSQVTMMFWYRQQPGQSLTLIATANQGSEATYESGFVIDKFPISRPNLTFSTLTVSNMSPEDSSIYLCSVEQTGGFAEAFFGQGTRLTVV.